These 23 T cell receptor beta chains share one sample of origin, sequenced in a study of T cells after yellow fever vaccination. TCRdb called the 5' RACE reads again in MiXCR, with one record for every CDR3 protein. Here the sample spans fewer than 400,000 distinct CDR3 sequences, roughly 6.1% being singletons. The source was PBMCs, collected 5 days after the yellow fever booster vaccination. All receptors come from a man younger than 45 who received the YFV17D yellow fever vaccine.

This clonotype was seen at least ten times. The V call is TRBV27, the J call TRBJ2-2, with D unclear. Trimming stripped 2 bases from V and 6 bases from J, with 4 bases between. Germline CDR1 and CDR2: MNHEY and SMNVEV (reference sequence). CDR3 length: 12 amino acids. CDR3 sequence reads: CASSLVAGELFF. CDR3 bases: TGTGCCAGCAGTTTAGTAGCCGGGGAGCTGTTTTTT.

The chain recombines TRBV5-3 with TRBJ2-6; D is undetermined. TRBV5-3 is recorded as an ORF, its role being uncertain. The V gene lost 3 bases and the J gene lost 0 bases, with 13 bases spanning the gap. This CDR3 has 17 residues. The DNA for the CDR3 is TGTGCCAGAAGCTCAGATTCGGACGGCTCTGGGGCCAACGTCCTGACTTTC. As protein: CARSSDSDGSGANVLTF.

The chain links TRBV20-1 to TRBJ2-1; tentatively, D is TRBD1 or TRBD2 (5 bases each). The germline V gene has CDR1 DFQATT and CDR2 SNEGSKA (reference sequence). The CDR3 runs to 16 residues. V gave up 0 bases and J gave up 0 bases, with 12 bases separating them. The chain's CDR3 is CSARDGAGPSYNEQFF. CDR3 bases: TGCAGTGCTAGAGATGGGGCGGGCCCCTCCTACAATGAGCAGTTCTTC.

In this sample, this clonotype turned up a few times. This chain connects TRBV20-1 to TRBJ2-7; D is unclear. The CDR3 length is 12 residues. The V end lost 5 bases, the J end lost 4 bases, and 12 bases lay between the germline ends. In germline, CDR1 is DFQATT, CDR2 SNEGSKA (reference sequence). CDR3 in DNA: TGCAGTGCTTCACAAGGGCGTTACGAGCAGTACTTC. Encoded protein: CSASQGRYEQYF.

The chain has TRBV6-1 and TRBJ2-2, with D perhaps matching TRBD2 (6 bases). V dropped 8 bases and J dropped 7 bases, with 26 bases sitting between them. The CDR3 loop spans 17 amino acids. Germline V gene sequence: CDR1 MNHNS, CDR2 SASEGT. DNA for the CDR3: TGTGCCAGCCATGCCCGCAGTGGCGGGACCGCAGGCGGGGAGCTGTTTTTT. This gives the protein CASHARSGGTAGGELFF.

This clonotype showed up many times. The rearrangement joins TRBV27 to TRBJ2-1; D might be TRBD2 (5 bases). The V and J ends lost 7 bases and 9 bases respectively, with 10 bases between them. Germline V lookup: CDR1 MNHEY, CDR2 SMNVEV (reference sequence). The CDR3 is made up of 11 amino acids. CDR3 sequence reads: CASTGMREQFF. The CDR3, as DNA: TGTGCCAGCACGGGGATGCGTGAGCAGTTCTTC.

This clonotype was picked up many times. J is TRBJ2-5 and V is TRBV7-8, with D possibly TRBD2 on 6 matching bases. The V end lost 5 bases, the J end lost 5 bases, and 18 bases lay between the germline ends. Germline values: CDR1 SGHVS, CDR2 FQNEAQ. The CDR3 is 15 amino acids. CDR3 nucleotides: TGTGCCAGCAGCCTCCGACTAGGCGGGGCGGAGACCCAGTACTTC. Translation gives CASSLRLGGAETQYF.

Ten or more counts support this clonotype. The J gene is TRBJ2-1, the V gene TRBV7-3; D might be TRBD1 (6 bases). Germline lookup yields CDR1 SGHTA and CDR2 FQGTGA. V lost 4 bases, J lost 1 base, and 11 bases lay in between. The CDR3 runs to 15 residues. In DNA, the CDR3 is TGTGCCAGCAGCTCTACAGGGCAATCCTACAATGAGCAGTTCTTC. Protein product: CASSSTGQSYNEQFF.

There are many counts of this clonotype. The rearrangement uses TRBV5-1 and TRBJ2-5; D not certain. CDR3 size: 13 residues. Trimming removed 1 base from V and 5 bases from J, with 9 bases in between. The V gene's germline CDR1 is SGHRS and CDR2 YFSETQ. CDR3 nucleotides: TGCGCCAGCAGCTTGAATCCGCCGGAGACCCAGTACTTC. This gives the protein CASSLNPPETQYF.

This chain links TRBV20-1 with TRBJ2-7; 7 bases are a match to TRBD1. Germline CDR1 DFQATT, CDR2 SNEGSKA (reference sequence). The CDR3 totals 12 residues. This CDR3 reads CTPQEGGRGKYF. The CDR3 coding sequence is TGCACTCCCCAAGAAGGGGGCAGGGGGAAGTACTTC.

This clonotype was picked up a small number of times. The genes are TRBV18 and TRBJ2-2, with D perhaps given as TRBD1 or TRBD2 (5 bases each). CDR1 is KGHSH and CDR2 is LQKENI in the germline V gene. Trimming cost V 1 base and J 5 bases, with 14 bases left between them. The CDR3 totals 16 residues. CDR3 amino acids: CASSPQGSGRTGELFF. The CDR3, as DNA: TGTGCCAGCTCACCACAGGGGAGTGGAAGGACCGGGGAGCTGTTTTTT.

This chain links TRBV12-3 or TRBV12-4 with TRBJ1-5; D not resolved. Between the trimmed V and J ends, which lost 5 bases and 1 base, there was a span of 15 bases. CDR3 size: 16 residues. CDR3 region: CASSRSTQLSNQPQHF. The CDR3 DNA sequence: TGTGCCAGCAGTAGATCGACTCAGTTGAGCAATCAGCCCCAGCATTTT.

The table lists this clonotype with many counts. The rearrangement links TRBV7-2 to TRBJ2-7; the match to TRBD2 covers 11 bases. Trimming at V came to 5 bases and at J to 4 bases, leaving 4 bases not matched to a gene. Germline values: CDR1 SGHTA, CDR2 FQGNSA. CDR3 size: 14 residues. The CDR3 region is CASSPGLAAYEQYF. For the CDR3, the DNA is TGTGCCAGCAGCCCGGGACTAGCGGCATACGAGCAGTACTTC.

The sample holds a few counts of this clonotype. The CDR3 DNA sequence: TGTGCCAGCAGCTTATCAGCGGGGACTTCTACCGGGGAGCTGTTTTTT. Protein: CASSLSAGTSTGELFF. The rearrangement links TRBV9 to TRBJ2-2, with 7 bases fitting TRBD2. CDR1 and CDR2 from the germline V gene are SGDLS and YYNGEE. This CDR3 is 16 amino acids long. V lost 4 bases, J lost 5 bases, and 11 bases stayed unmatched.

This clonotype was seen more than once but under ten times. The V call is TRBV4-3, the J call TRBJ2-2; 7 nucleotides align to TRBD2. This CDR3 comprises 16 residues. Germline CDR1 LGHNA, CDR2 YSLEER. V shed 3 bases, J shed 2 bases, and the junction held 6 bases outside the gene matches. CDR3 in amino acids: CASSQGGLLNTGELFF. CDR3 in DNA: TGCGCCAGCAGCCAGGGGGGACTACTAAACACCGGGGAGCTGTTTTTT.

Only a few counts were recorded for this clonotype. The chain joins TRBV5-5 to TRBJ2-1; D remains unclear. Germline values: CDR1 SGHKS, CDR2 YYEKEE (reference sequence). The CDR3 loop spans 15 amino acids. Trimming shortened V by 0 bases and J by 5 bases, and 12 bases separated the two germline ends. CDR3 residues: CASSLGRTKNNEQFF. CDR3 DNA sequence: TGTGCCAGCAGCTTGGGACGGACGAAGAACAATGAGCAGTTCTTC.

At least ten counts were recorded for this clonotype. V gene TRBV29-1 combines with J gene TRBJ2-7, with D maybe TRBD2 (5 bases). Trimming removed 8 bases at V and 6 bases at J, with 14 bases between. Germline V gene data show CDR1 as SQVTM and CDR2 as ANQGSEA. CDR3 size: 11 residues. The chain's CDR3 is CSSTSSGEQYF. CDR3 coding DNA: TGCAGCTCAACTTCCAGCGGCGAGCAGTACTTC.

CDR3 sequence (DNA): TGTGCCAGCAGCCCTCGGGGATGGGGCAGCTCCTACGAGCAGTACTTC. Protein: CASSPRGWGSSYEQYF. This chain uses TRBV5-4 with TRBJ2-7; D tentatively fits TRBD1 or TRBD2 (5 bases each). The CDR3 is 16 residues long. V was shortened by 4 bases and J by 0 bases, with 17 bases between the two germline ends. Germline V lookup: CDR1 SGHNT, CDR2 YYREEE (reference sequence). Drawing the rest from reference TRBV5-4 and TRBJ2-7, the complete variable domain is ETGVTQSPTHLIKTRGQQVTLRCSSQSGHNTVSWYQQALGQGPQFIFQYYREEENGRGNFPPRFSGLQFPNYSSELNVNALELDDSALYLCASSPRGWGSSYEQYFGPGTRLTVT.

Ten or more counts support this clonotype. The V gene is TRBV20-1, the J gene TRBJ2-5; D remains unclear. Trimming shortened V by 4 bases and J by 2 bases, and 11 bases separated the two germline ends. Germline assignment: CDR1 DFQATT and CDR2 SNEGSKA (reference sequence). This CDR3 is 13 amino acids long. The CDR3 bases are TGCAGTGCTATTCGGACCCATCAAGAGACCCAGTACTTC. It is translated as CSAIRTHQETQYF.

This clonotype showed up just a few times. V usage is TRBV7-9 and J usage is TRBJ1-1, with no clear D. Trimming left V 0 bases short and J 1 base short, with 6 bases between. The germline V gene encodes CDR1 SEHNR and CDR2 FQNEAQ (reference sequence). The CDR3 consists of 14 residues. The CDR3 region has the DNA TGTGCCAGCAGCTTAGCCGCTCCGAACACTGAAGCTTTCTTT. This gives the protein CASSLAAPNTEAFF. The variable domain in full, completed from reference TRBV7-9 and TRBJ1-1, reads DTGVSQNPRHKITKRGQNVTFRCDPISEHNRLYWYRQTLGQGPEFLTYFQNEAQLEKSRLLSDRFSAERPKGSFSTLEIQRTEQGDSAMYLCASSLAAPNTEAFFGQGTRLTVV.

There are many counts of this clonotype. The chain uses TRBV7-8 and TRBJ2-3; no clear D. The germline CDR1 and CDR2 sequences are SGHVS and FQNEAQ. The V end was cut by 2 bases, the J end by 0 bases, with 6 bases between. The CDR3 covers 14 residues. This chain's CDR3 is CASSLMGSTDTQYF. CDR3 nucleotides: TGTGCCAGCAGCTTAATGGGGAGCACAGATACGCAGTATTTT. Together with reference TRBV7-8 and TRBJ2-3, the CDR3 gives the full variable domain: GAGVSQSPRYKVAKRGQDVALRCDPISGHVSLFWYQQALGQGPEFLTYFQNEAQLDKSGLPSDRFFAERPEGSVSTLKIQRTQQEDSAVYLCASSLMGSTDTQYFGPGTRLTVL.

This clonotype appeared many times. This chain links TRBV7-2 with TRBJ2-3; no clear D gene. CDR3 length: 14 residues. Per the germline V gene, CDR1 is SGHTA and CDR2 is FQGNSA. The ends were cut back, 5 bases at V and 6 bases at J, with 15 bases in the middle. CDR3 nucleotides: TGTGCCAGCAGCCTAGGATCTCCATCCGATACGCAGTATTTT. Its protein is CASSLGSPSDTQYF.

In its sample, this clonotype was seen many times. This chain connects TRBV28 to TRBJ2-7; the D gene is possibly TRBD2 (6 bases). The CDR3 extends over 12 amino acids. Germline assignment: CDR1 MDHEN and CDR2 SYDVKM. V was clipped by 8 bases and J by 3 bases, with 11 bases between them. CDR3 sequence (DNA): TGTGCCAGCCAAACTAGCAGCTACGAGCAGTACTTC. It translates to CASQTSSYEQYF.